The table lists the clone carrying this T cell receptor (beta chain) with a count of one. Its antigen is currently unknown. Here immunoSEQ multiplex PCR was the method, and the copy in TCRdb shows in-frame clones only, minus some. Found here are approximately 60,000 clones, 70% to 90% of them singletons; the top ten hold roughly 14%. The data originate from a study of PD-1 blockade in mismatch repair-deficient tumors. As for the study in general: All were previously treated, progressing patients with eleven to twelve mismatch repair-deficient cancer types. Broader study findings: Rapid post-treatment expansion, then contraction, generally preceding radiologic response, marked tumor-resident clones.

PCR or immunohistochemistry showed mismatch repair deficiency in every enrolled patient. The TCR-sequenced patients were a few responders to pembrolizumab. Trimming shortened V by 9 bases and J by 3 bases, and 12 bases separated the two germline ends. Germline values: CDR1 MNHEY, CDR2 SVGAGI. The CDR3 spans 13 residues. Here the sequenced sample was peripheral blood, taken 52 weeks after starting pembrolizumab. V gene TRBV6-5 combines with J gene TRBJ2-1; TRBD2 might be the D (5 bases). The clonotype originates from an adult with mismatch repair-deficient cancer. CDR3 loop: CASKRSIYNEQFF. CDR3 nucleotides: TGTGCCAGTAAGCGGAGTATCTACAATGAGCAGTTCTTC.